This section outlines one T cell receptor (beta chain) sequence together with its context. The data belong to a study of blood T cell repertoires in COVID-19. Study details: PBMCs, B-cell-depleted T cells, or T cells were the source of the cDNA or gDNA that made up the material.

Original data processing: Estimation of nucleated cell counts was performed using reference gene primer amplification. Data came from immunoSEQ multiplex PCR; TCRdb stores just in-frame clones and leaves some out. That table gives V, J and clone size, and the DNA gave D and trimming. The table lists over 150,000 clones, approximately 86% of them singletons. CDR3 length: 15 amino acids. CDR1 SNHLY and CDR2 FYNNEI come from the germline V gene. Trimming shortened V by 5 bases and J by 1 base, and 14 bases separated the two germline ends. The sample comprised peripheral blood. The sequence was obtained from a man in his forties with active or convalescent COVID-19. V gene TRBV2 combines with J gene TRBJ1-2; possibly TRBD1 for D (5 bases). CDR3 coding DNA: TGTGCCAGCAGTCCGTCGGGCACAGGTAACTATGGCTACACCTTC. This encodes CASSPSGTGNYGYTF. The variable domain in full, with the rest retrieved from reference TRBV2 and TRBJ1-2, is EPEVTQTPSHQVTQMGQEVILRCVPISNHLYFYWYRQILGQKVEFLVSFYNNEISEKSEIFDDQFSVERPDGSNFTLKIRSTKLEDSAMYFCASSPSGTGNYGYTFGSGTRLTVV.